The TCR beta chain under discussion was sequenced for a study of blood T cell repertoires in COVID-19. The overall study: Samples taken during acute and convalescent COVID-19 were collected in the United States, Italy and Spain. Nucleic acid was either cDNA or gDNA, and it came from T cells, B-cell-depleted T cells, or PBMCs.

Profiling relied on immunoSEQ multiplex PCR, and the TCRdb table lists in-frame clones only, not all of them. The profile shows 150,000 to 200,000 clones, roughly 85% of them singletons. This clone has just a few counts. The ends lost 5 bases at V and 6 bases at J; junction bases unmatched: 9. From germline, CDR1 is MNHEY and CDR2 SVGAGI. The CDR3 totals 14 residues. Sequencing was performed on peripheral blood. The sequence derives from a human donor in a cohort sampled during active COVID-19. This sequence joins TRBV6-5 and TRBJ1-1, with TRBD1 matching over 7 bases. For the CDR3, the DNA is TGTGCCAGCAGTCAATCCAGGGGGGTGGCTGAAGCTTTCTTT. It is translated as CASSQSRGVAEAFF.